Sequencing of this T cell receptor (beta chain) was carried out in a study of blood T cell repertoires in COVID-19. Study details: Some COVID-19 samples were acute and others convalescent; all came from the United States, Italy and Spain.

This clone was counted only a few times. TCRdb keeps only in-frame clones here, not all; method: immunoSEQ multiplex PCR. The table has over 90,000 clones, around 87% seen once. The germline CDR1 and CDR2 sequences are KGHDR and SFDVKD. The J segment lost 9 bases and the V segment lost 1 base, leaving 7 bases of the junction unmatched. This CDR3 is built from 15 residues. This receptor was identified in a human donor in a cohort sampled during active COVID-19. Source material: peripheral blood. This chain connects TRBV24-1 to TRBJ2-3; 9 bases fit TRBD2. Written as DNA, the CDR3 is TGTGCCACCAGTGATTTTACCCTAGCGGGAAACACGCAGTATTTT. It yields the protein CATSDFTLAGNTQYF.